This TCR beta chain appears in the sequencing data of a study of shared clonotypes between healthy human individuals. The CDR3 loop spans 13 amino acids. The germline V gene has CDR1 SGHTA and CDR2 FQGNSA. Between the trimmed V and J ends, which lost 1 base and 7 bases, there was a span of 8 bases. Naive-designated CD8 cells lacked CD45RO, were positively enriched for CCR7, and omitted terminally differentiated effector memory CD45RA+ cells. Generated by immunoSEQ multiplex PCR, the TCRdb table keeps only in-frame clones and is missing some. The sample lists about 2.2 million clones, about 93% seen once, with about 1.6% in the top ten.

The V call is TRBV7-2, the J call TRBJ2-1; D unclear. This sequence was found in a man younger than 35 in good health. Some clones in this sample may be carry-over from other donors' samples. Sequenced input: naive CD8+ T cells from PBMCs. DNA for the CDR3: TGTGCCAGCAGCTTAGGGGGAATAAATGAGCAGTTCTTC. The encoded protein is CASSLGGINEQFF.